This T cell receptor (beta chain) stems from a study of glioma-infiltrating T cells after dendritic cell vaccination. The protocol was immunoSEQ multiplex PCR, while the TCRdb copy is restricted to in-frame clones and leaves out a portion. Among about 73,000 clones listed, over 70% were seen once. Worth noting for this clone: The junction does not match germline at one end; this may be a read error.

The germline CDR1 and CDR2 sequences are MNHNS and SASEGT. This CDR3 has 14 residues. The specimen was blood, collected before dendritic cell vaccination. The TCR originated in a human donor with glioblastoma. V usage is TRBV6-1 and J usage is TRBJ1-4; D is unclear. The CDR3: CASSVGRTNEKPFF. The CDR3, as DNA: TGTGCCAGCAGTGTAGGGAGGACTAATGAAAAACCGTTTTTT.